This T cell receptor (beta chain) was obtained from a study of Graves' ophthalmopathy and Graves' hyperthyroidism. All donors with ophthalmopathy were recorded as having moderate-to-severe activity, CAS ≥3, NOSPECS ≥4 and a duration under 3 months. TCR beta CDR3 regions were amplified from RNA transcripts. First-round RT-PCR relied on HTBI primers, and a second-round multiplex PCR came next. TCRdb reanalysed the multiplex PCR reads using MiXCR and keeps one entry per CDR3 protein. The table lists roughly 60,000 distinct CDR3 sequences, roughly half of them singletons. This clonotype has at least ten counts. The origin of this receptor is an adult woman with Graves' ophthalmopathy. Specimen: peripheral blood.

The DNA for the CDR3 is TGTGCCAGCAGTCCCCACAGGCGATCAGGCTACACCTTC. Protein product: CASSPHRRSGYTF. The rearrangement joins TRBV6-2 or TRBV6-3 to TRBJ1-2, with D possibly TRBD1 on 5 matching bases. The CDR3 is 13 amino acids. V was cut by 5 bases and J by 8 bases, with 15 bases left in between. CDR1 is MNHEY, CDR2 SVGEGT, per germline.